The present T cell receptor beta chain was sequenced within a study of blood T cell repertoires in COVID-19. Study information: The study drew acute and convalescent COVID-19 samples from the United States, Italy and Spain. PBMCs, B-cell-depleted T cells, or T cells were the source of the cDNA or gDNA that made up the material.

Trimming stripped 0 bases from V and 4 bases from J, with 17 bases between. This CDR3 contains 17 residues. Germline V gene lookup returns CDR1 LGHNT and CDR2 FRNRAP. The data were produced by immunoSEQ multiplex PCR, yet TCRdb's version contains in-frame clones alone and is incomplete. The sample has 350,000 to 550,000 clones; 80% to 90% are singletons. The study recruited people aged about 18 to 90 years across some 23 US areas. Two negative PCRs, clearance, or symptom resolution had been documented for recovered Cohort 3 donors. Sequenced: PBMCs or T cells enriched from blood (not recorded which). This rearrangement joins TRBV12-5 to TRBJ2-3; possibly TRBD2 for D (5 bases). The clonotype originates from a young man who had recovered from COVID-19. The CDR3 bases are TGTGCTAGTGGTTTGGTACTGATGGGAGTAGGAGCAGATACGCAGTATTTT. Protein sequence: CASGLVLMGVGADTQYF.